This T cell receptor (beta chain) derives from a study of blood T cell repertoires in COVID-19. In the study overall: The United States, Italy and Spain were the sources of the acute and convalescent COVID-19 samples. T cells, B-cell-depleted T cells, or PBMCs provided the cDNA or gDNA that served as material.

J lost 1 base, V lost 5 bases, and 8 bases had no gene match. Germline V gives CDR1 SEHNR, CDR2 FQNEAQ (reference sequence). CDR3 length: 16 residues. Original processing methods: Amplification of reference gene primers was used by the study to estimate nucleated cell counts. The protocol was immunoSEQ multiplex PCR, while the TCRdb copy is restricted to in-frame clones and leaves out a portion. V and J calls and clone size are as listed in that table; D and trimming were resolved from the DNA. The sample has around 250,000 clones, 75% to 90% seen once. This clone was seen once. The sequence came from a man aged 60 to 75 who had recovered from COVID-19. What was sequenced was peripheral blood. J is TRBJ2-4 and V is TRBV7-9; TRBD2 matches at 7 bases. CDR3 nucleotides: TGTGCCAGCAGCCTGATGGGAGGGACGGCCAAAAACATTCAGTACTTC. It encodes CASSLMGGTAKNIQYF.